This T cell receptor beta chain derives from a study of patients with pleural tuberculosis. TCRdb reprocessed the reads with MiXCR, giving one entry per CDR3 protein. The table includes around 50,000 distinct CDR3 sequences, 5.5% to 8% detected once. CDR1 is MNHNS, CDR2 SASEGT, per germline. This CDR3 is built from 14 residues. Unmatched junction bases numbered 5, after V lost 7 bases and J lost 3 bases. Ten or more counts support this clonotype. V and J are TRBV6-1 and TRBJ2-5; 10 bases are shared with TRBD2. This TCR was recovered from a human donor with pleural tuberculosis. CDR3 amino acids: CASIHGLAEETQYF. As DNA, the CDR3 is TGTGCCAGCATCCACGGACTAGCGGAAGAGACCCAGTACTTC.